This T cell receptor (beta chain) appears in the sequencing data of a study of blood T cell repertoires in COVID-19. Study information: Donors in the United States, Italy and Spain gave samples during acute or convalescent COVID-19. Nucleic acid was either cDNA or gDNA, and it came from T cells, B-cell-depleted T cells, or PBMCs.

Trimming removed 3 bases at V and 1 base at J, with 6 bases between. Germline V CDR1 and CDR2: LNHDA, SQIVND (reference sequence). CDR3 size: 14 residues. Per the original methods: Amplification with reference gene primers provided the estimates of nucleated cell counts. Assay: immunoSEQ multiplex PCR; the TCRdb copy retains only in-frame clones and omits some. The V and J calls and clone size are taken from that table; D and trimming were inferred from the DNA. Among a few hundred thousand clones, approximately 80% were seen once, and the ten largest hold approximately 3.2%. Sequences were obtained from peripheral blood. The origin of this receptor is a woman aged 18-29 years with acute or convalescent COVID-19. V gene TRBV19 combines with J gene TRBJ1-4, with D perhaps matching TRBD1 (6 bases). As DNA, the CDR3 is TGTGCCAGTAGTATGGACAGAACTAATGAAAAACTGTTTTTT. Amino acid sequence: CASSMDRTNEKLFF.